The 3 T cell receptor beta chains reported below all come from one sample, sequenced in a study of T cell clusters in autoimmune cytopenias. Each sample's input was around 250 ng genomic DNA, roughly 40,000 genome equivalents. TRB rearrangements were amplified by touch-down multiplex PCR with mixed TRB-A/B primers. TCRdb derives one entry per CDR3 protein from the multiplex PCR reads, leaving out DNA. The sample table includes 5,800 or so distinct CDR3 sequences. Material for sequencing was peripheral blood. These receptor sequences come from a human donor with an autoimmune cytopenia or autoimmune hepatitis (not recorded which).

V is TRBV5-6 and J is TRBJ2-7; TCRdb's assignment of TRBD2 cannot be checked, as there is no DNA. The CDR3 extends over 13 amino acids. CDR1 is SGHDT and CDR2 is YYEEEE in the germline V gene. The CDR3 loop reads CASSLGMRDEQYF.

In terms of frequency, this clonotype is medium-sized. This chain's CDR3 is CASSLERRSYEQYF. The V call is TRBV13, the J call TRBJ2-7. The CDR3 totals 14 residues. Germline loops: CDR1 PRHDT, CDR2 FYEKMQ (reference sequence).

The J gene is TRBJ2-7, the V gene TRBV7-9; no DNA is available, so the TRBD1 call from TCRdb remains unchecked. This CDR3 comprises 16 residues. Germline values: CDR1 SEHNR, CDR2 FQNEAQ (reference sequence). The CDR3 sequence: CASSPERRKGAYEQYF.